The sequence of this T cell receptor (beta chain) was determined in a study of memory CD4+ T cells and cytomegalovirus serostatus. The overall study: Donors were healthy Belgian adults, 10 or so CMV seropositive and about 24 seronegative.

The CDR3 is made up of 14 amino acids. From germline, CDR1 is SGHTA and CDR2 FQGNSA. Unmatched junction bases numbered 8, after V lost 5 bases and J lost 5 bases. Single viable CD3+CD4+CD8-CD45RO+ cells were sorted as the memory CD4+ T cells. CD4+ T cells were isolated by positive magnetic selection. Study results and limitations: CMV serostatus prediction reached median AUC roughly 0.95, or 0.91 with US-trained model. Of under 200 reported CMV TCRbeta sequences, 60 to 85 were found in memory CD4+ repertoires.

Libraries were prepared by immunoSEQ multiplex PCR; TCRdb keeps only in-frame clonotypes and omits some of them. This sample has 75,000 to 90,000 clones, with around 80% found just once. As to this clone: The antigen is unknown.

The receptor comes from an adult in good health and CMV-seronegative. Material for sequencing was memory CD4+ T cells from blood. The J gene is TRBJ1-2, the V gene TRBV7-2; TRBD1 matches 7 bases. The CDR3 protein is CASSPQGEGYGYTF. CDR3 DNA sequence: TGTGCCAGCAGCCCGCAGGGGGAGGGGTATGGCTACACCTTC.